The 14 T cell receptor beta chains in this list originate from one sample, sequenced in a study of long-term antiretroviral therapy in people with HIV. Sequencing relied on immunoSEQ assay v3.0, run at survey level. Profiling relied on immunoSEQ multiplex PCR, and the TCRdb table lists in-frame clones only, not all of them. The repertoire holds under 20,000 clones, with 81% as singletons. Sequencing used unsorted PBMCs, obtained less than 1.3 years before starting antiretroviral therapy. The source of these receptors is a man aged 25 to 40 with HIV.

J is TRBJ1-2 and V is TRBV5-5; D not resolved. Germline CDR1 SGHKS, CDR2 YYEKEE (reference sequence). Trimming left V 0 bases short and J 6 bases short, with 9 bases between. The CDR3 has 13 amino acids. The CDR3 DNA sequence: TGTGCCAGCAGCTTGGACATGGAAGATGGCTACACCTTC. Its protein product is CASSLDMEDGYTF.

The chain uses TRBV28 and TRBJ2-7, with no clear D. This CDR3 contains 13 residues. Germline values: CDR1 MDHEN, CDR2 SYDVKM. V was trimmed by 6 bases and J by 2 bases, leaving 11 bases between them. The CDR3 nucleotides are TGTGCCAGCAGCCGATCGCCGCCCTACGAGCAGTACTTC. It specifies CASSRSPPYEQYF. The entire variable domain, with the rest obtained from reference TRBV28 and TRBJ2-7, is as follows: DVKVTQSSRYLVKRTGEKVFLECVQDMDHENMFWYRQDPGLGLRLIYFSYDVKMKEKGDIPEGYSVSREKKERFSLILESASTNQTSMYLCASSRSPPYEQYFGPGTRLTVT.

The chain links TRBV5-1 to TRBJ1-5; perhaps TRBD1 as D (6 bases). Germline CDR1 reads SGHRS; CDR2 reads YFSETQ. Trimming removed 4 bases at V and 4 bases at J, with 12 bases between. The CDR3 has 14 residues. This CDR3 reads CASSPGQLNQPQHF. CDR3 DNA: TGCGCCAGCAGCCCTGGACAGCTGAATCAGCCCCAGCATTTT.

The gene calls are TRBV4-3 and TRBJ1-2; D perhaps matches TRBD1 (5 bases). Looked up from germline, CDR1 is LGHNA and CDR2 is YSLEER. There are 17 residues in the CDR3. Trimming took 0 bases from V and 7 from J, leaving 21 bases between them. CDR3 sequence (DNA): TGCGCCAGCAGCCAAGATGCCACAGGCCCACGAGTTGGTGGCTACACCTTC. Translation: CASSQDATGPRVGGYTF.

This rearrangement joins TRBV2 to TRBJ2-2, with 7 nucleotides matching TRBD2. Germline assignment: CDR1 SNHLY and CDR2 FYNNEI. Trimming removed 2 bases from V and 1 base from J; junction bases left unmatched: 7. The CDR3 has 17 amino acids. CDR3 coding DNA: TGTGCCAGCAGTGAATTGGGGGGGGTCGGGAACACCGGGGAGCTGTTTTTT. Its translation: CASSELGGVGNTGELFF.

The chain joins TRBV13 to TRBJ2-2; D gene unclear. CDR1 PRHDT and CDR2 FYEKMQ come from the germline V gene (reference sequence). The CDR3 is made up of 12 amino acids. Between the trimmed V and J ends, which lost 5 bases and 5 bases, there was a span of 6 bases. In DNA form, the CDR3 reads TGTGCCAGCAGCGCCGGGACCGGGGAGCTGTTTTTT. Its translation is CASSAGTGELFF.

The chain combines TRBV5-5 with TRBJ2-7; a possible D gene is TRBD2 (6 bases). The CDR3 runs 15 residues. CDR1 is SGHKS, CDR2 YYEKEE, per germline (reference sequence). Between the trimmed V and J ends, which lost 0 bases and 1 base, there was a span of 11 bases. The CDR3 region is CASSLGRDFSYEQYF. The CDR3 DNA is TGTGCCAGCAGCTTGGGGCGGGACTTTTCCTACGAGCAGTACTTC.

The J gene is TRBJ1-2, the V gene TRBV9, with D uncertain. V shed 0 bases and J shed 5 bases, with 17 bases lying between them. The germline CDR1 and CDR2 sequences are SGDLS and YYNGEE. The CDR3 runs 16 residues. CDR3 protein: CASSVETNPSEYGYTF. DNA for the CDR3: TGTGCCAGCAGCGTAGAGACAAATCCGTCTGAGTATGGCTACACCTTC. The full variable domain, completed using reference TRBV9 and TRBJ1-2, is DSGVTQTPKHLITATGQRVTLRCSPRSGDLSVYWYQQSLDQGLQFLIQYYNGEERAKGNILERFSAQQFPDLHSELNLSSLELGDSALYFCASSVETNPSEYGYTFGSGTRLTVV.

V and J are TRBV5-1 and TRBJ1-1; no firm D call. Germline CDR1 is SGHRS and CDR2 is YFSETQ. This CDR3 comprises 15 residues. Trimming took off 0 bases at V and 3 bases at J, with 12 bases between the two ends. CDR3: CASSLVGGRDTEAFF. CDR3 DNA sequence: TGCGCCAGCAGCTTGGTTGGAGGGAGAGACACTGAAGCTTTCTTT.

V and J are TRBV6-1 and TRBJ1-1, with D uncertain. V was shortened by 5 bases and J by 2 bases, with 12 bases between the two germline ends. The CDR3 has 14 residues. Germline values: CDR1 MNHNS, CDR2 SASEGT. The CDR3 nucleotides read TGTGCCAGCAGTTTGACCCGGGGAAACACTGAAGCTTTCTTT. It is translated as CASSLTRGNTEAFF.

This chain connects TRBV7-9 to TRBJ2-7; D gene unclear. V was pared by 0 bases and J by 2 bases, with 5 bases between. CDR1 and CDR2 (germline): SEHNR, FQNEAQ (reference sequence). This CDR3 has 13 residues. CDR3 sequence (DNA): TGTGCCAGCAGCTTAGCTGTGGCCTACGAGCAGTACTTC. Its translation: CASSLAVAYEQYF.

The rearrangement uses TRBV19 and TRBJ1-5; 7 nucleotides align to TRBD1. V gave up 6 bases and J gave up 3 bases; unmatched junction bases: 2. Looked up from germline, CDR1 is LNHDA and CDR2 is SQIVND (reference sequence). This CDR3 has 13 amino acids. The CDR3 DNA reads as TGTGCCAGTAGGGGACAGTACAATCAGCCCCAGCATTTT. It translates to CASRGQYNQPQHF.

V and J are TRBV25-1 and TRBJ2-7; weak D call: TRBD1 (5 bases). Germline V gene data show CDR1 as MGHDK and CDR2 as SYGVNS. The CDR3 covers 12 residues. Trimming removed 5 bases from V and 6 bases from J, with 11 bases in between. As DNA, the CDR3 is TGTGCCAGCAGTCCAGGGTACTCCGAGCAGTACTTC. Encoded protein: CASSPGYSEQYF.

The table lists this clone with a few counts. This chain uses TRBV5-1 with TRBJ1-2, with TRBD1 matching 7 bases. Germline-derived CDR1 and CDR2 are SGHRS and YFSETQ. The CDR3 sequence is 13 residues long. J lost 8 bases, V lost 0 bases, and 4 bases had no gene match. CDR3 amino acids: CASSLDTGVGYTF. CDR3 DNA: TGCGCCAGCAGCTTGGACACAGGGGTAGGCTACACCTTC.